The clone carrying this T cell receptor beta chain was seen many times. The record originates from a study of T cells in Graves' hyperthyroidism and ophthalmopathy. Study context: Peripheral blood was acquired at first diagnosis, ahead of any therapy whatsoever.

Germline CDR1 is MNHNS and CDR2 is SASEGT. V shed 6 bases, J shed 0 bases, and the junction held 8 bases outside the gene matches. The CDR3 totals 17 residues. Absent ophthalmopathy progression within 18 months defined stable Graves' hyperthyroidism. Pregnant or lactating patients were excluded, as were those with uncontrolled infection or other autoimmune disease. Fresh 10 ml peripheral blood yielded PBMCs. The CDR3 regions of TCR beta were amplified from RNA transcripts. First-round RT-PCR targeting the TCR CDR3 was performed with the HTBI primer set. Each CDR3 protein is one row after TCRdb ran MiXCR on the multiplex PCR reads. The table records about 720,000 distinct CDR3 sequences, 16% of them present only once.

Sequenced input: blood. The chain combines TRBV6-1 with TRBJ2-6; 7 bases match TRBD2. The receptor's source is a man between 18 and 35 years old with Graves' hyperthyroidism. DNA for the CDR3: TGTGCCAGCAGCCTAGCGGCCCCGAGCTCTGGGGCCAACGTCCTGACTTTC. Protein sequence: CASSLAAPSSGANVLTF.